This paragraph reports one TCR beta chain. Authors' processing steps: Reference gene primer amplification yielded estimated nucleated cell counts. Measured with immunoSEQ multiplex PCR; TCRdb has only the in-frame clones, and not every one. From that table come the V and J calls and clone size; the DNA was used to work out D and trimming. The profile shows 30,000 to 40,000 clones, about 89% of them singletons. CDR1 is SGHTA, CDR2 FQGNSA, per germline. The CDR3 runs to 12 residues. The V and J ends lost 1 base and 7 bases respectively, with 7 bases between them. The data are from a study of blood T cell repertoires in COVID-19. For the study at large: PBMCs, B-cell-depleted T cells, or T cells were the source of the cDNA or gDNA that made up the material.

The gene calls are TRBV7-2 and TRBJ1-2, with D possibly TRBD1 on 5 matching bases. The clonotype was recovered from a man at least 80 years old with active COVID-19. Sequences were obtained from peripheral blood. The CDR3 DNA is TGTGCCAGCAGCTTAGTAGGGGTTGGCTACACCTTC. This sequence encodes CASSLVGVGYTF.